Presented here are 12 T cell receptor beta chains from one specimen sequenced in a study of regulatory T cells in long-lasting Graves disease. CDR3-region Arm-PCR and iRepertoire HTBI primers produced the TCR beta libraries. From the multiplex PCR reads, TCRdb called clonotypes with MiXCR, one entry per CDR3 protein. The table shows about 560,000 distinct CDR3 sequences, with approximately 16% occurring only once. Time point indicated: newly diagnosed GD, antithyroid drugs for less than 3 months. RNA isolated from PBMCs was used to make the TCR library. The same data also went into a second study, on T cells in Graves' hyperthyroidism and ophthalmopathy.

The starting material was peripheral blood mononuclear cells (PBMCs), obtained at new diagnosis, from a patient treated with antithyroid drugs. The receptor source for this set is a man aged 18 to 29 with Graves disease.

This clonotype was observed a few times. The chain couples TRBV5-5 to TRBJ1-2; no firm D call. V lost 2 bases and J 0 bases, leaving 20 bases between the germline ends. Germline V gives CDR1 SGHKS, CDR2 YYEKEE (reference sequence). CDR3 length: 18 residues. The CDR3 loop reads CASSLQLTTTHSNYGYTF. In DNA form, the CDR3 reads TGTGCCAGCAGCTTACAATTGACAACCACCCACTCTAACTATGGCTACACCTTC.

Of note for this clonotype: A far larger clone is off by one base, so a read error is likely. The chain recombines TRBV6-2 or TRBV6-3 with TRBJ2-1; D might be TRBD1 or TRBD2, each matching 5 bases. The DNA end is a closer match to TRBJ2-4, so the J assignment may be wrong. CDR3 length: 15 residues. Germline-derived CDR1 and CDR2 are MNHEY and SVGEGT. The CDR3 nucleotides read TGTGCCAGCAGTAGAGGGGTCCTGGCCAAAAACATTCAGTACTTC. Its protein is CASSRGVLAKNIQYF.

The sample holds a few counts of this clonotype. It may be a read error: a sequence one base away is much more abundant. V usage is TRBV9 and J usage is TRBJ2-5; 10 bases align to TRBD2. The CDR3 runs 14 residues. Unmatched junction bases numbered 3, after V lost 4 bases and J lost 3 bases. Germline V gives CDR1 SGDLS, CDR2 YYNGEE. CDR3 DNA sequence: TGTGCCAGCAGCTCCGGACTAGCGGAAGAGACCCAGTACTTC. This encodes CASSSGLAEETQYF.

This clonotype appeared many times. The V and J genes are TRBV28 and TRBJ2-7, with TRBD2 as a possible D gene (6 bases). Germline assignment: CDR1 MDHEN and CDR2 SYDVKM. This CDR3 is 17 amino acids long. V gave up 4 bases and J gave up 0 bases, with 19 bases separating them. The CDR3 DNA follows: TGTGCCAGCAGTTCCCCTTTTGCTAGCGCAACCTCCTACGAGCAGTACTTC. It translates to CASSSPFASATSYEQYF.

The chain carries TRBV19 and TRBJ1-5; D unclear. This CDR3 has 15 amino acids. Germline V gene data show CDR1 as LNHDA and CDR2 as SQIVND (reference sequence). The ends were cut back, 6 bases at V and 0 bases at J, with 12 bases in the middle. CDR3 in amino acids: CASSRGGISNQPQHF. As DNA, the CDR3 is TGTGCCAGTAGCCGGGGAGGGATTAGCAATCAGCCCCAGCATTTT.

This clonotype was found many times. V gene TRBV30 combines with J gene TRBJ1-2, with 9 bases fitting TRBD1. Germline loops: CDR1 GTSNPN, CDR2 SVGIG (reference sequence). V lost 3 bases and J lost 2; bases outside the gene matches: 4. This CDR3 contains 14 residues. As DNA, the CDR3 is TGTGCCTGGAGGGGACAGGGAATGAACTATGGCTACACCTTC. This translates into CAWRGQGMNYGYTF.

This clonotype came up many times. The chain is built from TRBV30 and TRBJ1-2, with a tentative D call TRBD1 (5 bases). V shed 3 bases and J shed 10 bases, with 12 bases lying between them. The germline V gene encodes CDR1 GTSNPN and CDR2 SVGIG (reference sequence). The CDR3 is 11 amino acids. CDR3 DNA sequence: TGTGCCTGGAGGGTGACAGCTGACTACACCTTC. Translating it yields CAWRVTADYTF.

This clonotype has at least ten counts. The CDR3 sequence: CASSLAPLAGTDTQYF. Written as DNA, the CDR3 is TGTGCCAGCAGCTTAGCGCCCCTAGCGGGCACAGATACGCAGTATTTT. V gene TRBV7-2 combines with J gene TRBJ2-3; 7 positions agree with TRBD2. This CDR3 region has 16 residues. CDR1 SGHTA and CDR2 FQGNSA come from the germline V gene. V lost 0 bases, J lost 1 base, and 4 bases stayed unmatched.

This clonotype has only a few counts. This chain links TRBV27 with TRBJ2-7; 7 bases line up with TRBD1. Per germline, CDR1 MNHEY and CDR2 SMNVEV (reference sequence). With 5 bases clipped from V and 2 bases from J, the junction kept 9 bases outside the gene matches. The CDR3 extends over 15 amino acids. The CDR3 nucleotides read TGTGCCAGCAGTCCACAGGGGCAGGGGGCCTACGAGCAGTACTTC. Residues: CASSPQGQGAYEQYF.

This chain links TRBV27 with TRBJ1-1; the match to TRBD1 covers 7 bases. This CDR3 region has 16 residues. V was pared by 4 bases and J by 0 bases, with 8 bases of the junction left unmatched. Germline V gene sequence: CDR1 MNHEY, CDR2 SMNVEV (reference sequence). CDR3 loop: CASSSRQGYLNTEAFF. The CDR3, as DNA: TGTGCCAGCAGTTCCCGACAGGGCTATTTGAACACTGAAGCTTTCTTT.

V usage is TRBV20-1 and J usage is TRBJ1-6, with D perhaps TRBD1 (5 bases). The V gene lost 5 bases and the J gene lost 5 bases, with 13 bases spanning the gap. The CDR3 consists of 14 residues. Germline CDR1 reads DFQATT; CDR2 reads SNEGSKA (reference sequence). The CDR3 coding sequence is TGCAGTGCTTCCCGACAGAGTCATAATTCACCCCTCCACTTT. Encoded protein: CSASRQSHNSPLHF.

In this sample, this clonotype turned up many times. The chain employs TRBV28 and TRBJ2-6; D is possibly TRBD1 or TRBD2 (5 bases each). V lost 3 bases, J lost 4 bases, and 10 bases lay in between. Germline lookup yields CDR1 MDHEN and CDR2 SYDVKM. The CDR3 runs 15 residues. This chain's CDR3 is CASSFPGGGANVLTF. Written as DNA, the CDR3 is TGTGCCAGCAGTTTCCCTGGGGGAGGGGCCAACGTCCTGACTTTC. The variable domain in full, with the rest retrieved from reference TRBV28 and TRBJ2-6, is DVKVTQSSRYLVKRTGEKVFLECVQDMDHENMFWYRQDPGLGLRLIYFSYDVKMKEKGDIPEGYSVSREKKERFSLILESASTNQTSMYLCASSFPGGGANVLTFGAGSRLTVL.